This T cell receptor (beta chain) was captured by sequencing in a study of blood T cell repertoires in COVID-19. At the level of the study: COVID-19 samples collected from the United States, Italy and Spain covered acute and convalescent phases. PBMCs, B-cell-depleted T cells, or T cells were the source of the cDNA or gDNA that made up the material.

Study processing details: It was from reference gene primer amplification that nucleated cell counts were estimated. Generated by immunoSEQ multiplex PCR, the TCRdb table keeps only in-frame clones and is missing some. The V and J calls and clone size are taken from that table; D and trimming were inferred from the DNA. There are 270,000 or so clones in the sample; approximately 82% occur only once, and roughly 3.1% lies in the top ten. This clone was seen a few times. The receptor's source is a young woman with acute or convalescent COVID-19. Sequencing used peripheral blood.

CDR3 residues: CASSLVGESTDTQYF. The DNA for the CDR3 is TGTGCCAGCAGCTTGGTGGGAGAAAGCACAGATACGCAGTATTTT. The V gene is TRBV11-1, the J gene TRBJ2-3, with D perhaps matching TRBD2 (5 bases). Looked up from germline, CDR1 is SGHAT and CDR2 is FQDESV (reference sequence). The germline V and J ends were trimmed by 3 bases and 0 bases, with 10 bases remaining between them. The CDR3 sequence is 15 residues long.